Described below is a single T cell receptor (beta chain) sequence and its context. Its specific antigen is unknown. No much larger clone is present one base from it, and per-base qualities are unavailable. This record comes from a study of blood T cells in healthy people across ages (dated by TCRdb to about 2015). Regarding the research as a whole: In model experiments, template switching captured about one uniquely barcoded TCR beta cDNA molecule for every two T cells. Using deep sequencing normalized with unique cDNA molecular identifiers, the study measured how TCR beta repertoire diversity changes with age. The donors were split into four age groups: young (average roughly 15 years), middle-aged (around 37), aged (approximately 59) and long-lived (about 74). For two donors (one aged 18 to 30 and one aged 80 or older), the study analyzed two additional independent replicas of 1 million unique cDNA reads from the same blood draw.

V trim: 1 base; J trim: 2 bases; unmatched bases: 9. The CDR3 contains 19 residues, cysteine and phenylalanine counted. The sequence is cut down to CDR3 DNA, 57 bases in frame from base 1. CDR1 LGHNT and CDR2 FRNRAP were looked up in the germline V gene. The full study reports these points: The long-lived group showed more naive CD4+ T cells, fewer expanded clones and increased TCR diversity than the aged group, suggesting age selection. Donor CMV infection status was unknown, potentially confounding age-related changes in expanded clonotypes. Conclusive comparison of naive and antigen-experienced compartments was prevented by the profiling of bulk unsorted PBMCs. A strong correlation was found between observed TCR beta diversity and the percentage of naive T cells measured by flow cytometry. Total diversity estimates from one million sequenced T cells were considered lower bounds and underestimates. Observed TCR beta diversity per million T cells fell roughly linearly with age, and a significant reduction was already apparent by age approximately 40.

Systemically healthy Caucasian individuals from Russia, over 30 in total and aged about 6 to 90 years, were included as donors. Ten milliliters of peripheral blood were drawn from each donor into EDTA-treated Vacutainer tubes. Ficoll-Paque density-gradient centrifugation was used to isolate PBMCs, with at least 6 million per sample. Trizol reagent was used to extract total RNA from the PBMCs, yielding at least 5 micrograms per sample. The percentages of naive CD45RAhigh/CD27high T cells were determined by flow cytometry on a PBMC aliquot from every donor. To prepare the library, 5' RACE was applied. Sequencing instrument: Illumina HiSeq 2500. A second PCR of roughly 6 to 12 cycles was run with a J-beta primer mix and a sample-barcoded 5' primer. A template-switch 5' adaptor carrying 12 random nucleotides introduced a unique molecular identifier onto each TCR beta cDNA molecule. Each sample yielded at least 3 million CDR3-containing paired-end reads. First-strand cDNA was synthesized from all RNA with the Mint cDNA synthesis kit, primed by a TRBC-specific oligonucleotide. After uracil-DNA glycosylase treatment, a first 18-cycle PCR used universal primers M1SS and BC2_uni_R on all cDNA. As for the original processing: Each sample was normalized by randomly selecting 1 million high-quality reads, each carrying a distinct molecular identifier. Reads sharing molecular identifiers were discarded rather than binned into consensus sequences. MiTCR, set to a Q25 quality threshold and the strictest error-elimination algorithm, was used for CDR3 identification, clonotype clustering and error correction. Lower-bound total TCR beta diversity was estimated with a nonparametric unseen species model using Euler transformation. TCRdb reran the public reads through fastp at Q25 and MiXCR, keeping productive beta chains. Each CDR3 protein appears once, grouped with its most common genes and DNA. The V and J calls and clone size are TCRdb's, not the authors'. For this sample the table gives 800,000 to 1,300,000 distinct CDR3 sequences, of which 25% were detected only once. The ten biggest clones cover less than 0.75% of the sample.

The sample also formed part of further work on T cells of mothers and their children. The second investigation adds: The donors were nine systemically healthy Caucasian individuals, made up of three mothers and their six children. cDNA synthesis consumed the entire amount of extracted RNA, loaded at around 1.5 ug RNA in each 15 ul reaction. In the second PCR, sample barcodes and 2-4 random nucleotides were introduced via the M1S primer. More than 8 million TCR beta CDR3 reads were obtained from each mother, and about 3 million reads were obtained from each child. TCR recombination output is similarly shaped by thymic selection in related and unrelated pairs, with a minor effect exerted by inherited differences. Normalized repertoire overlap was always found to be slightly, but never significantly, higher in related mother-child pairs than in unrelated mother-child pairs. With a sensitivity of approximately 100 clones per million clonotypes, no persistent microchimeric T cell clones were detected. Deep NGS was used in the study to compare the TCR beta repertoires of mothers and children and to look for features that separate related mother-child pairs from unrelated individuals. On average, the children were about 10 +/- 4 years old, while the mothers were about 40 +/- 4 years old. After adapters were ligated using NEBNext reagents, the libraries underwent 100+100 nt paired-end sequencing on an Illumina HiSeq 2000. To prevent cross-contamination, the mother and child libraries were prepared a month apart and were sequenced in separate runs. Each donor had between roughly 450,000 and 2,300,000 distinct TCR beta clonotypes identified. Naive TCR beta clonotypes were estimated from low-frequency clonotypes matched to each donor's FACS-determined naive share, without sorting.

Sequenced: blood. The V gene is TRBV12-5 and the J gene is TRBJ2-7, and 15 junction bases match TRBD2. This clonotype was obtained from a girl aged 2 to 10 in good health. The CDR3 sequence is CASGLATNGLAGGAYEQYF. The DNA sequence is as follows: TGTGCTAGTGGTTTGGCAACCAACGGACTAGCGGGGGGGGCCTACGAGCAGTACTTC.